The clone carrying this TCR beta chain was counted ten times or more. Antigen specificity is unknown. Trimming left V 5 bases short and J 2 bases short, with 9 bases between. In germline, CDR1 is SGHVS, CDR2 FQNEAQ. The length of the CDR3 is 13 residues. This sample is part of a study of identical twins. General study results and limits: Within twin pairs, the out-of-frame alpha sequences they shared showed excess low generation probability.

TCRdb passed the 5' RACE reads through MiXCR, listing each CDR3 protein once. Of under 300,000 distinct CDR3 sequences listed, 5.5% to 7.5% are singletons. This same sample was also part of a study on T cells expressing NK-cell markers. That source adds: In sorted CD3+CD56+NKG2C+, CD3+CD56+NKG2C- and CD3+CD56-NKG2C+ T cells, TCR beta repertoires were obtained. The study sequenced eight donors, seven HCMV-seropositive and one seronegative. A few donors' CD3+CD56-NKG2C+ cells were dominated by the same clonotypes.

The sequence was collected from a woman under 30 in good health. Input material: CD8+ T cells sorted from blood. The chain joins TRBV7-8 to TRBJ1-2; D might be TRBD1 (5 bases). The CDR3 DNA follows: TGTGCCAGCAGCCTGACAGTGAACTATGGCTACACCTTC. It translates to CASSLTVNYGYTF.